The 3 T cell receptor beta chains below were found in one sample sequenced in a study of cytomegalovirus exposure and HLA in healthy donors. 13 Jbeta primers and 60 Vbeta primers were used for the PCR. Only in-frame clones appear in the TCRdb table, and some are missing; sequencing was by immunoSEQ multiplex PCR. The sample holds some 130,000 clones, 75% to 90% seen once. Material: PBMCs. The origin of the receptors is a woman aged 40 to 50 in good health and CMV-seronegative.

The V gene is TRBV2, the J gene TRBJ1-6; D not certain. Per germline, CDR1 SNHLY and CDR2 FYNNEI. Trimming cost V 2 bases and J 10 bases, with 9 bases left between them. The CDR3 length is 13 residues. The CDR3 loop reads CASSEQIVSPLHF. The CDR3 DNA reads TGTGCCAGCAGTGAACAGATCGTCTCACCCCTCCACTTT.

Details on this clone: One end of the junction does not line up with germline, which may come from a read error. This sequence joins TRBV4-3 and TRBJ2-3, with TRBD2 as a possible D gene (6 bases). Germline CDR1 reads LGHNA; CDR2 reads YSLEER. The CDR3 spans 17 residues. In nucleotides, the CDR3 is TGCGCCAGCCGCCAAGACGCGGGCGGGGTAGTCTTGGATACGCAGTATTTT. It translates to CASRQDAGGVVLDTQYF.

J is TRBJ2-1 and V is TRBV5-4; the match to TRBD2 covers 7 bases. Germline loops: CDR1 SGHNT, CDR2 YYREEE (reference sequence). The CDR3 length is 13 residues. With 1 base clipped from V and 10 bases from J, the junction kept 5 bases outside the gene matches. The CDR3 DNA reads TGTGCCAGCAGCTTGTGGAGTAGCGGGGAGCAGTTCTTC. Its protein product is CASSLWSSGEQFF. The full variable domain, with the rest looked up from reference TRBV5-4 and TRBJ2-1, is ETGVTQSPTHLIKTRGQQVTLRCSSQSGHNTVSWYQQALGQGPQFIFQYYREEENGRGNFPPRFSGLQFPNYSSELNVNALELDDSALYLCASSLWSSGEQFFGPGTRLTVL.